This T cell receptor beta chain was found in a study of T cell changes during pregnancy in multiple sclerosis. This table comes from immunoSEQ multiplex PCR, and its TCRdb copy is limited to in-frame clones, with some not included. The top ten hold roughly 3% of the sample, which has about 65,000 clones, roughly 92% seen once. V was trimmed by 2 bases and J by 4 bases, leaving 9 bases between them. Germline CDR1 and CDR2: MNHEY and SMNVEV (reference sequence). This CDR3 has 14 amino acids. The receptor's source is a female donor in good health, enrolled as a control in a pregnancy study. The chain recombines TRBV27 with TRBJ1-5; D may be TRBD1 (5 bases). Sequences were derived from CD8+ T cells from peripheral blood mononuclear cells, sampled in the third trimester of pregnancy. The CDR3 DNA sequence: TGTGCCAGCAGTTTAGGCAGGGAAAATCAGCCCCAGCATTTT. As protein: CASSLGRENQPQHF.